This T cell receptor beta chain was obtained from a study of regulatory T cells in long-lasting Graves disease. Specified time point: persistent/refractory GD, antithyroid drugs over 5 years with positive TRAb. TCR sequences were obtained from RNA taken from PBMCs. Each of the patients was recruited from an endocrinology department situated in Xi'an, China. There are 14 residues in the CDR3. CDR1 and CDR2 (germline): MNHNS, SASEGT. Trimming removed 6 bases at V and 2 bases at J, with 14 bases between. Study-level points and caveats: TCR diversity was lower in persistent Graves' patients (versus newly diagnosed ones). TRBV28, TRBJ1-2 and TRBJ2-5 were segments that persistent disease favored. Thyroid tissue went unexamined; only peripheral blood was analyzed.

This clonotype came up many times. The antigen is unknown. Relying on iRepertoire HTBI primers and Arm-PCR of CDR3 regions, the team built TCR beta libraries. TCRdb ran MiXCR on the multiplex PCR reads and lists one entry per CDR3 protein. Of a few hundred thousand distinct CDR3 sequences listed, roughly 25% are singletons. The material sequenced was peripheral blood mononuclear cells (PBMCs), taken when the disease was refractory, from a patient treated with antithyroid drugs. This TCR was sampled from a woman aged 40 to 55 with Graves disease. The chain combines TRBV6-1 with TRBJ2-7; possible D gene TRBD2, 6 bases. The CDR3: CASRATGLTYEQYF. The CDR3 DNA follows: TGTGCCAGCAGGGCTACGGGACTCACCTACGAGCAGTACTTC.